Each of the 32 T cell receptor beta chains below was sequenced from the same sample in a study of OX40 agonist ivuxolimab in advanced cancers. Profiled with immunoSEQ multiplex PCR; TCRdb holds only in-frame clones, not every one. The repertoire holds 77,000 or so clones, with 81% as singletons. Here the sequenced sample was CD4+ or CD8+ T cells sorted from blood, taken in a trial of the OX40 agonist ivuxolimab. The receptors were sampled from an adult with an advanced solid tumor such as melanoma, head and neck, liver or kidney cancer.

This sequence joins TRBV7-2 and TRBJ1-4; D is undetermined. V dropped 5 bases and J dropped 4 bases, with 14 bases sitting between them. The CDR3 has 15 amino acids. CDR1 and CDR2 (germline): SGHTA, FQGNSA. The CDR3 spells CASSPRTDLNEKLFF. DNA of the CDR3: TGTGCCAGCAGCCCCCGGACGGACCTTAATGAAAAACTGTTTTTT.

The chain joins TRBV6-6 to TRBJ1-5; D ambiguous. V was pared by 6 bases and J by 0 bases, with 12 bases between. In germline, CDR1 is MNHNY, CDR2 SVGAGI (reference sequence). The CDR3 totals 15 residues. The CDR3 region is CASSPFGLSNQPQHF. DNA of the CDR3: TGTGCCAGCAGCCCCTTCGGTCTTAGCAATCAGCCCCAGCATTTT.

V gene TRBV4-3 combines with J gene TRBJ2-7; D is unresolved. V dropped 1 base and J dropped 6 bases, with 13 bases sitting between them. Germline-derived CDR1 and CDR2 are LGHNA and YSLEER. There are 14 residues in the CDR3. In DNA, the CDR3 is TGCGCCAGCAGCCAAGGGCGGCTAGGGCTCGAGCAGTACTTC. Its translation is CASSQGRLGLEQYF.

The V gene is TRBV9, the J gene TRBJ2-1; TRBD1 matches 7 bases. The CDR3 has 15 residues. CDR1 is SGDLS and CDR2 is YYNGEE in the germline V gene. After removal of 1 base from V and 5 bases from J, the junction contained 6 bases not matched to a gene. CDR3 region: CASSVSAGGNNEQFF. CDR3 nucleotide sequence: TGTGCCAGCAGCGTATCGGCAGGGGGAAACAATGAGCAGTTCTTC.

The rearrangement joins TRBV7-6 to TRBJ2-7, with 16 positions matching TRBD2. Trimming took 4 bases from V and 3 from J; bases not matched to a gene: 9. The CDR3 covers 18 residues. The germline V gene encodes CDR1 SGHVS and CDR2 FNYEAQ. CDR3 DNA sequence: TGTGCCAGCAGCTGGGGACTAGCGGGAGGGCGGGTAGGCTACGAGCAGTACTTC. The encoded protein is CASSWGLAGGRVGYEQYF.

This chain joins TRBV7-2 and TRBJ1-1; D call uncertain. The CDR3 sequence is 18 residues long. CDR1 and CDR2 from the germline V gene are SGHTA and FQGNSA. V was cut by 5 bases and J by 8 bases, with 30 bases left in between. This CDR3 is CASSPTLLYGLRREEAFF. The DNA of the CDR3 is TGTGCCAGCAGCCCCACATTACTCTACGGATTGAGACGCGAAGAAGCTTTCTTT.

The chain's CDR3 is CASRRDRAYPYGYTF. Here the CDR3 DNA reads TGTGCCAGCAGGAGGGACAGGGCCTACCCCTATGGCTACACCTTC. The gene calls are TRBV6-5 and TRBJ1-2; 9 bases fit TRBD1. Germline V gene lookup returns CDR1 MNHEY and CDR2 SVGAGI. The V segment lost 6 bases and the J segment 4 bases; nucleotides outside the gene matches: 9. The CDR3 contains 15 residues.

V gene TRBV6-6 combines with J gene TRBJ1-1, with D perhaps TRBD1 (5 bases). From germline, CDR1 is MNHNY and CDR2 SVGAGI (reference sequence). V was clipped by 5 bases and J by 2 bases, with 12 bases between them. This CDR3 comprises 14 residues. The CDR3 loop is CASSQLTVNTEAFF. DNA of the CDR3: TGTGCCAGCAGTCAATTGACAGTTAACACTGAAGCTTTCTTT.

The chain couples TRBV4-1 to TRBJ1-5; D may be TRBD1 (5 bases). Germline assignment: CDR1 MGHRA and CDR2 YSYEKL. There are 16 residues in the CDR3. Deletions cut 5 bases from V and 6 bases from J, with 20 bases between. CDR3 sequence reads: CASSSKGPPPSQPQHF. CDR3 DNA: TGCGCCAGCAGCTCCAAGGGACCGCCCCCCAGTCAGCCCCAGCATTTT.

In regard to this clone: Other DNA sequences in this specimen translate into the identical CDR3. The J gene is TRBJ1-3, the V gene TRBV9; possibly TRBD1 for D (5 bases). Trimming took 0 bases from V and 0 from J, leaving 7 bases between them. This CDR3 region has 15 residues. The germline gives CDR1 SGDLS, CDR2 YYNGEE. CDR3 amino acids: CASSVGRGSGNTIYF. The CDR3, as DNA: TGTGCCAGCAGCGTAGGGAGGGGCTCTGGAAACACCATATATTTT.

This clone was picked up a small number of times. The rearrangement links TRBV7-2 to TRBJ2-3; D gene unclear. The CDR3 runs to 13 residues. Trimming stripped 4 bases from V and 3 bases from J, with 8 bases between. Germline-derived CDR1 and CDR2 are SGHTA and FQGNSA. The chain's CDR3 is CASSSPETDTQYF. Here the CDR3 DNA reads TGTGCCAGCAGCTCCCCCGAGACAGATACGCAGTATTTT.

The chain is built from TRBV5-1 and TRBJ1-3; 7 nucleotides agree with TRBD1. The CDR3 sequence is 17 residues long. Trimming cost V 2 bases and J 4 bases; bases outside gene matches: 12. CDR1 and CDR2 from the germline V gene are SGHRS and YFSETQ. The CDR3 loop is CASSLGGSYRGGNTIYF. In nucleotides, the CDR3 is TGCGCCAGCAGCTTAGGGGGCTCATACCGGGGAGGAAACACCATATATTTT.

This sequence joins TRBV5-4 and TRBJ1-1; 7 nucleotides match TRBD1. Germline V lookup: CDR1 SGHNT, CDR2 YYREEE (reference sequence). The V segment lost 2 bases and the J segment 2 bases; nucleotides outside the gene matches: 6. The CDR3 totals 15 residues. Here the CDR3 reads CASSFPNRGNTEAFF. The CDR3 nucleotides read TGTGCCAGCAGCTTTCCCAACAGGGGTAACACTGAAGCTTTCTTT.

The CDR3 loop reads CASSQDPKNTEAFF. CDR3 in DNA: TGCGCCAGCAGCCAAGACCCTAAGAACACTGAAGCTTTCTTT. V gene TRBV4-1 combines with J gene TRBJ1-1; D remains unclear. This CDR3 spans 14 amino acids. Trimming removed 0 bases at V and 1 base at J, with 6 bases between. The germline CDR1 and CDR2 sequences are MGHRA and YSYEKL.

V gene TRBV2 combines with J gene TRBJ2-1; TRBD2 matches 8 bases. Looked up from germline, CDR1 is SNHLY and CDR2 is FYNNEI. The CDR3 is made up of 16 amino acids. V trimming: 8 bases; J trimming: 2 bases; junction bases outside the gene matches: 11. The CDR3 nucleotides are TGTGCCAGCGGTCGGAGCGGGAGCTCCCCCTACAATGAGCAGTTCTTC. Translating it yields CASGRSGSSPYNEQFF.

This clone was seen only a few times. This rearrangement joins TRBV30 to TRBJ2-5; the match to TRBD2 covers 10 bases. V lost 2 bases to trimming and J lost 5 bases; unmatched junction nucleotides: 8. Germline loops: CDR1 GTSNPN, CDR2 SVGIG (reference sequence). The CDR3 has 15 amino acids. This chain's CDR3 is CAWSRSSGLAETQYF. DNA of the CDR3: TGTGCCTGGAGTCGTTCCTCGGGACTAGCGGAGACCCAGTACTTC.

The rearrangement uses TRBV29-1 and TRBJ2-7; possibly TRBD1 for D (6 bases). V lost 0 bases and J 6 bases, leaving 12 bases between the germline ends. From germline, CDR1 is SQVTM and CDR2 ANQGSEA. CDR3 size: 13 residues. The CDR3 here is CSVEDRQGFEQYF. The CDR3 DNA is TGCAGCGTTGAAGATCGTCAGGGGTTCGAGCAGTACTTC.

The chain is built from TRBV6-1 and TRBJ2-7; no firm D call. V gave up 1 base and J gave up 7 bases, with 5 bases separating them. The length of the CDR3 is 11 residues. Germline V gene data show CDR1 as MNHNS and CDR2 as SASEGT. The DNA of the CDR3 is TGTGCCAGCAGTGAAGTGCGGGAGCAGTACTTC. Translation: CASSEVREQYF.

In regard to this clone: Other DNA sequences in the same sample also yield this CDR3. The chain combines TRBV19 with TRBJ2-2; D gene uncertain. The V and J ends lost 3 bases and 6 bases respectively, with 8 bases between them. CDR3 length equals 13 residues. Germline lookup yields CDR1 LNHDA and CDR2 SQIVND (reference sequence). In DNA, the CDR3 is TGTGCCAGTAGTATTGGTGGTGCCGGGGAGCTGTTTTTT. It codes for CASSIGGAGELFF.

The V gene is TRBV28, the J gene TRBJ1-1, with D uncertain. Germline V gene sequence: CDR1 MDHEN, CDR2 SYDVKM. Trimming pared 5 bases from V and 7 bases from J, leaving 8 bases between. This CDR3 spans 11 amino acids. CDR3 nucleotide sequence: TGTGCCAGCAGTACACAGATTGAAGCTTTCTTT. The encoded protein is CASSTQIEAFF.

This chain links TRBV10-1 with TRBJ1-1; 9 nucleotides agree with TRBD1. This CDR3 comprises 14 residues. The V gene end was trimmed by 7 bases and the J gene end by 0 bases; junction bases not matched to a gene: 3. Germline assignment: CDR1 WNHNN and CDR2 SYGVQD (reference sequence). This chain's CDR3 is CASKTGGLNTEAFF. CDR3 DNA sequence: TGCGCCAGCAAAACAGGGGGCTTGAACACTGAAGCTTTCTTT.

The chain joins TRBV13 to TRBJ1-3; the D is unclear. The CDR3 loop spans 15 amino acids. Germline V gene sequence: CDR1 PRHDT, CDR2 FYEKMQ (reference sequence). The V gene lost 0 bases and the J gene lost 1 base, with 7 bases spanning the gap. The CDR3 loop reads CASSLGTHSGNTIYF. DNA for the CDR3: TGTGCCAGCAGCTTAGGAACGCATTCTGGAAACACCATATATTTT.

The CDR3 coding sequence is TGCGCCAGCAGCCATCCGCTGAACACTGAAGCTTTCTTT. This translates into CASSHPLNTEAFF. J is TRBJ1-1 and V is TRBV4-1; unclear D gene. CDR3 size: 13 residues. V was shortened by 3 bases and J by 0 bases, with 5 bases between the two germline ends. Germline CDR1 MGHRA, CDR2 YSYEKL.

This clone has a handful of counts. J is TRBJ1-2 and V is TRBV19; perhaps TRBD1 as D (6 bases). Trimming stripped 1 base from V and 6 bases from J, with 15 bases between. This CDR3 contains 15 residues. In germline, CDR1 is LNHDA, CDR2 SQIVND (reference sequence). The CDR3 DNA follows: TGTGCCAGTAGTATAGGCTCGGGGGCTCTTGATGGCTACACCTTC. Protein product: CASSIGSGALDGYTF.

This clone was detected a few times. This chain links TRBV4-2 with TRBJ2-3, with unresolved D. The V gene's germline CDR1 is LGHNA and CDR2 YNFKEQ. The CDR3 runs 15 residues. V was trimmed by 5 bases and J by 4 bases, leaving 16 bases between them. For the CDR3, the DNA is TGTGCCAGCAGCGGTGGAGACGGGTTCGCAGATACGCAGTATTTT. It encodes CASSGGDGFADTQYF.

This clone occurred once. The J gene is TRBJ1-2, the V gene TRBV6-4; D not resolved. The CDR3 has 18 amino acids. The V gene lost 3 bases and the J gene lost 8 bases, with 28 bases spanning the gap. The V gene's germline CDR1 is MRHNA and CDR2 SNTAGT. This chain's CDR3 is CASSELSPADMAVGGYTF. CDR3 sequence (DNA): TGTGCCAGCAGTGAATTATCCCCCGCCGACATGGCGGTCGGGGGCTACACCTTC.

This chain joins TRBV11-3 and TRBJ2-5, with 8 bases aligning to TRBD1. CDR3 length equals 14 residues. Trimming at V came to 5 bases and at J to 2 bases, leaving 4 bases not matched to a gene. Germline V CDR1 and CDR2: SGHNT, YENEEA. CDR3 sequence (DNA): TGTGCCAGCAGCAACCGACAGGGGCAAGAGACCCAGTACTTC. The encoded protein is CASSNRQGQETQYF.

This rearrangement joins TRBV7-3 to TRBJ2-3, with D perhaps assigned TRBD1 or TRBD2 (5 bases each). V gave up 2 bases and J gave up 3 bases, with 12 bases separating them. CDR3 length: 15 amino acids. Germline V CDR1 and CDR2: SGHTA, FQGTGA. CDR3 DNA: TGTGCCAGCAGCTTATTAGGGACGATAACAGATACGCAGTATTTT. Amino acid sequence: CASSLLGTITDTQYF.

This clone was observed a handful of times. The rearrangement links TRBV5-1 to TRBJ2-1; the match to TRBD1 covers 7 bases. V trimming: 0 bases; J trimming: 2 bases; junction bases outside the gene matches: 2. CDR3 length: 15 amino acids. Germline V gene data show CDR1 as SGHRS and CDR2 as YFSETQ. The CDR3: CASSLEGGAYNEQFF. CDR3 coding DNA: TGCGCCAGCAGCTTGGAAGGGGGCGCCTACAATGAGCAGTTCTTC.

The chain combines TRBV19 with TRBJ2-1; 9 bases agree with TRBD1. The CDR3 sequence is 15 residues long. The germline V gene has CDR1 LNHDA and CDR2 SQIVND (reference sequence). J was trimmed by 6 bases and V by 10 bases; bases with no gene match: 13. The CDR3 nucleotides read TGTGCCACTCACTCCCGGGACAGGGCCTCCAATGAGCAGTTCTTC. Translating gives CATHSRDRASNEQFF.

This clone was seen a handful of times. The CDR3 protein is CASSPDDSNYGYTF. For the CDR3, the DNA is TGCGCCAGCAGCCCCGACGATTCTAACTATGGCTACACCTTC. The chain has TRBV5-1 and TRBJ1-2; D remains unclear. Germline loops: CDR1 SGHRS, CDR2 YFSETQ. There are 14 residues in the CDR3. Trimming cost V 4 bases and J 0 bases, with 10 bases left between them.

The chain is built from TRBV9 and TRBJ1-2, with a possible D match to TRBD1 (5 bases). The germline gives CDR1 SGDLS, CDR2 YYNGEE. The CDR3 is 14 amino acids. Trimming removed 2 bases from V and 2 bases from J, with 10 bases in between. The CDR3: CASSVGTKNYGYTF. The DNA for the CDR3 is TGTGCCAGCAGCGTCGGGACCAAAAACTATGGCTACACCTTC.